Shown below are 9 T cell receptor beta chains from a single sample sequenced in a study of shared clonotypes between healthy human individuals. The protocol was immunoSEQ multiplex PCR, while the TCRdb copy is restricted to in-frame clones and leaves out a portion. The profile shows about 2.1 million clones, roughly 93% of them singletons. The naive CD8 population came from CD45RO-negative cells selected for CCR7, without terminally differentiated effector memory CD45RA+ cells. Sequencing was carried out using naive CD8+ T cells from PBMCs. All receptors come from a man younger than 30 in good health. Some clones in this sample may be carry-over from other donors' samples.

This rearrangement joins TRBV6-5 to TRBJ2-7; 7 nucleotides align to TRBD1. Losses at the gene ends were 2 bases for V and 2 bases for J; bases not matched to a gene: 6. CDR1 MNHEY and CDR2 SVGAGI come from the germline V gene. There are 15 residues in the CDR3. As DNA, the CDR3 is TGTGCCAGCAGTTACACGACCGACAGGGCCTACGAGCAGTACTTC. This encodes CASSYTTDRAYEQYF.

The CDR3 DNA reads TGCAGCGCCCGGGAGGGCTTCTACGAGCAGTACTTC. Residues: CSAREGFYEQYF. J is TRBJ2-7 and V is TRBV29-1; 8 positions agree with TRBD2. The ends lost 7 bases at V and 3 bases at J; junction bases unmatched: 5. The CDR3 runs to 12 residues. Germline loops: CDR1 SQVTM, CDR2 ANQGSEA.

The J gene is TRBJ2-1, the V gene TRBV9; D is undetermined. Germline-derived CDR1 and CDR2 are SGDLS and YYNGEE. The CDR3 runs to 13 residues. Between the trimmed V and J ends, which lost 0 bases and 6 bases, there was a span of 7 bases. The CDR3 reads CASSVVGLNEQFF. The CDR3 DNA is TGTGCCAGCAGCGTAGTTGGTCTCAATGAGCAGTTCTTC.

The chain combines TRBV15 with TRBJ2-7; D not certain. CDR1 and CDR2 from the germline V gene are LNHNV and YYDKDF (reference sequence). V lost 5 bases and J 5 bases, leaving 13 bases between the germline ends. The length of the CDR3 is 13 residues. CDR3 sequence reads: CATSHRTFNEQYF. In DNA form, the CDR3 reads TGTGCCACCAGCCATCGAACGTTTAACGAGCAGTACTTC.

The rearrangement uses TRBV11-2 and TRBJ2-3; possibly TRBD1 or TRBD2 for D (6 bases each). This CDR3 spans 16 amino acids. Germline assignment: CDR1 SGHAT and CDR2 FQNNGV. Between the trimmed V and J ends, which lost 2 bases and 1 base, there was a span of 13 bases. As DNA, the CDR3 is TGTGCCAGCAGCTTATTGGAGGGGGGAGGCACAGATACGCAGTATTTT. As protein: CASSLLEGGGTDTQYF. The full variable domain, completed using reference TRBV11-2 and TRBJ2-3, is EAGVAQSPRYKIIEKRQSVAFWCNPISGHATLYWYQQILGQGPKLLIQFQNNGVVDDSQLPKDRFSAERLKGVDSTLKIQPAKLEDSAVYLCASSLLEGGGTDTQYFGPGTRLTVL.

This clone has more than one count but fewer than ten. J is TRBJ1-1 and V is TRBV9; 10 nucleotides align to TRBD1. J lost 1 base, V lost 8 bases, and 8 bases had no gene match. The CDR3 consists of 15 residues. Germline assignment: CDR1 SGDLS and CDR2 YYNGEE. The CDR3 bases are TGTGCCAGTCAACAGGGGGACAGGGGGAACACTGAAGCTTTCTTT. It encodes CASQQGDRGNTEAFF.

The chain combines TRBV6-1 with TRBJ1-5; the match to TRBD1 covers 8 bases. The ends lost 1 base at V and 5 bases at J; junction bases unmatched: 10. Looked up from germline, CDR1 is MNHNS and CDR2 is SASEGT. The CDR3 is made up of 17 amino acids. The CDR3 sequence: CASSEEGVRGRYQPQHF. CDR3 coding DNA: TGTGCCAGCAGTGAAGAAGGGGTCAGGGGGCGATATCAGCCCCAGCATTTT.

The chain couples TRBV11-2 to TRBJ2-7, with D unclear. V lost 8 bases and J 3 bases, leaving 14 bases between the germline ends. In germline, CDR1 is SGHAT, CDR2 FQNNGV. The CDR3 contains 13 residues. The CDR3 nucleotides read TGTGCCAGCCAGCCCAGCCTTCGCTACGAGCAGTACTTC. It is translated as CASQPSLRYEQYF.

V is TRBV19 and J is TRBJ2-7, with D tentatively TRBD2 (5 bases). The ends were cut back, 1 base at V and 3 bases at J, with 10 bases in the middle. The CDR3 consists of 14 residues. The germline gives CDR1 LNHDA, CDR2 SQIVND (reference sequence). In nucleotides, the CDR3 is TGTGCCAGTAGTATAGGCGACTATAGCTACGAGCAGTACTTC. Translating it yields CASSIGDYSYEQYF.